This T cell receptor (beta chain) was identified in a study of blood T cell repertoires in COVID-19. Study details: Spain, Italy and the United States supplied samples that represented acute and convalescent COVID-19. The cDNA or gDNA used as material had been derived from T cells, B-cell-depleted T cells, or PBMCs.

Recruits, aged roughly 18 to 90 years, lived in 20 to 30 US areas. Participants reported their clinical history, and cohort assignment relied on those reports. This table comes from immunoSEQ multiplex PCR, and its TCRdb copy is limited to in-frame clones, with some not included. This table holds 400,000 or so clones, 85% to 90% found once. The CDR3 has 13 residues. Trimming took 8 bases from V and 1 from J, leaving 9 bases between them. The TCR comes from a man aged 25 to 40 who had recovered from COVID-19. The specimen was PBMCs or T cells enriched from blood (not recorded which). This chain links TRBV12-3 or TRBV12-4 with TRBJ1-5; D is unclear. CDR3 in amino acids: CASQGRSNQPQHF. CDR3 sequence (DNA): TGTGCCAGCCAAGGCAGGAGCAATCAGCCCCAGCATTTT.